This T cell receptor (beta chain) was sequenced during a study of T cells in Graves' hyperthyroidism and ophthalmopathy. This clonotype was detected a few times. Diagnostic assessment was based on clinical symptoms, serum thyroxine and TRAb, thyroid ultrasound and orbital computed tomography. Germline loops: CDR1 SNHLY, CDR2 FYNNEI. This CDR3 spans 13 amino acids. V lost 8 bases, J lost 7 bases, and 3 bases stayed unmatched. Researchers amplified the TCR beta CDR3 regions from RNA transcripts. The HTBI primer set was used in a first-round RT-PCR of the TCR CDR3. One entry per CDR3 protein, called by TCRdb with MiXCR from the multiplex PCR reads. The sample carries 450,000 to 650,000 distinct CDR3 sequences, 20% to 25% recorded once.

This sequence originates from a man aged 18-30 years with Graves' hyperthyroidism. V is TRBV2 and J is TRBJ1-6, with TRBD1 matching 9 bases. Sequenced input: blood. The CDR3 DNA sequence: TGTGCCAGCTCCGGGACAGGGAATTCACCCCTCCACTTT. It codes for CASSGTGNSPLHF.